Following are 14 T cell receptor beta chains from one sample sequenced in a study of CD8 T cells in Susac syndrome. RNA, at about 0.45 to 1 ug, was reverse transcribed with random hexamers. TCRdb recomputed calls from the immunoSEQ multiplex PCR reads with MiXCR, one row per CDR3 protein. The sample has some 180,000 distinct CDR3 sequences, about 95% seen once. The sequencing sample was made of CD4+ T cells from PBMCs. All receptors come from a human donor in good health.

The chain recombines TRBV3-1 with TRBJ1-2; D may be TRBD1 (6 bases). The CDR3 length is 12 residues. V lost 4 bases and J 10 bases, leaving 13 bases between the germline ends. Germline V gene sequence: CDR1 LGHDT, CDR2 YNNKEL (reference sequence). CDR3 nucleotide sequence: TGTGCCAGCAGCCCGGGCAGGGGAGACTACACCTTC. Protein sequence: CASSPGRGDYTF.

This clonotype was recorded once. The chain uses TRBV30 and TRBJ2-7, with D possibly being TRBD1 or TRBD2 (5 bases each). Looked up from germline, CDR1 is GTSNPN and CDR2 is SVGIG (reference sequence). The CDR3 has 14 residues. V was pared by 2 bases and J by 3 bases, with 14 bases between. For the CDR3, the DNA is TGTGCCTGGAGTTCACCGGGACGGATCTACGAGCAGTACTTC. Translation gives CAWSSPGRIYEQYF.

This clonotype is a singleton in its sample. The rearrangement uses TRBV29-1 and TRBJ1-1; D is possibly TRBD1 (6 bases). CDR1 SQVTM and CDR2 ANQGSEA come from the germline V gene. The CDR3 has 14 residues. The V and J ends lost 3 bases and 5 bases respectively, with 16 bases between them. CDR3 residues: CSVEIQGEGTEAFF. As DNA, the CDR3 is TGCAGCGTTGAGATACAGGGAGAGGGGACTGAAGCTTTCTTT.

The chain recombines TRBV20-1 with TRBJ2-7, with 9 bases aligning to TRBD2. The CDR3 is made up of 13 amino acids. Germline CDR1 and CDR2: DFQATT and SNEGSKA (reference sequence). V shed 7 bases, J shed 3 bases, and the junction held 7 bases outside the gene matches. The CDR3 DNA follows: TGCAGTGGGCGGGAGGGAACTTTCTACGAGCAGTACTTC. Encoded protein: CSGREGTFYEQYF.

V and J are TRBV7-8 and TRBJ2-1; 7 nucleotides align to TRBD2. This CDR3 region has 15 residues. J lost 4 bases, V lost 4 bases, and 7 bases had no gene match. Germline V CDR1 and CDR2: SGHVS, FQNEAQ. CDR3 nucleotides: TGTGCCAGCAGCTCTACTAGCGCCGAATACAATGAGCAGTTCTTC. Residues: CASSSTSAEYNEQFF.

This clonotype was seen only once. This chain uses TRBV25-1 with TRBJ2-5; no clear D gene. In germline, CDR1 is MGHDK, CDR2 SYGVNS. Deletions cut 0 bases from V and 5 bases from J, with 13 bases between. The CDR3 totals 15 residues. The CDR3 region is CASSEYTPSFETQYF. The CDR3 region has the DNA TGTGCCAGCAGTGAATATACGCCTAGTTTCGAGACCCAGTACTTC.

V usage is TRBV20-1 and J usage is TRBJ2-1; 10 bases agree with TRBD2. V trimming: 5 bases; J trimming: 9 bases; junction bases outside the gene matches: 13. The CDR3 extends over 15 amino acids. Germline values: CDR1 DFQATT, CDR2 SNEGSKA (reference sequence). The chain's CDR3 is CSAPQREGGNGEQFF. In DNA form, the CDR3 reads TGCAGTGCTCCTCAGCGGGAGGGGGGCAACGGTGAGCAGTTCTTC.

The chain recombines TRBV5-7 with TRBJ2-7; D gene uncertain. TRBV5-7 is designated an ORF whose function remains uncertain. V lost 8 bases, J lost 1 base, and 4 bases lay in between. This CDR3 has 10 residues. The CDR3 sequence is CARGSYEQYF. DNA of the CDR3: TGTGCCAGAGGTTCCTACGAGCAGTACTTC.

V and J are TRBV30 and TRBJ2-3, with unresolved D. CDR1 and CDR2 (germline): GTSNPN, SVGIG (reference sequence). The CDR3 totals 11 residues. Trimming removed 0 bases at V and 8 bases at J, with 6 bases between. The chain's CDR3 is CAWSVTTTQYF. The CDR3 bases are TGTGCCTGGAGTGTAACCACTACGCAGTATTTT.

The J gene is TRBJ2-1, the V gene TRBV30; unclear D gene. Deletions cut 2 bases from V and 10 bases from J, with 6 bases between. The CDR3 is 10 amino acids. Germline CDR1 is GTSNPN and CDR2 is SVGIG (reference sequence). The CDR3 loop is CAWSRYEQFF. DNA of the CDR3: TGTGCCTGGAGTAGATACGAGCAGTTCTTC.

This rearrangement joins TRBV30 to TRBJ1-5; no reliable D call. The CDR3 spans 13 residues. Germline CDR1 reads GTSNPN; CDR2 reads SVGIG (reference sequence). V dropped 1 base and J dropped 4 bases, with 8 bases sitting between them. In DNA form, the CDR3 reads TGTGCCTGGAGTGGAGGAGAGAATCAGCCCCAGCATTTT. Translated: CAWSGGENQPQHF.

The chain links TRBV15 to TRBJ2-1, with a tentative D call TRBD2 (5 bases). This CDR3 has 17 amino acids. V lost 4 bases to trimming and J lost 0 bases, with 16 bases between them. Per germline, CDR1 LNHNV and CDR2 YYDKDF (reference sequence). The CDR3 bases are TGTGCCACCAGCATGTCAGCGGTTCGGAGCTCCTACAATGAGCAGTTCTTC. It is translated as CATSMSAVRSSYNEQFF.

This sequence joins TRBV12-3 or TRBV12-4 and TRBJ1-1; D is unclear. V was cut by 6 bases and J by 4 bases, with 12 bases left in between. The CDR3 has 13 residues. CDR3 nucleotide sequence: TGTGCCAGCAGCCAGAAGAGTTCCACTGAAGCTTTCTTT. It codes for CASSQKSSTEAFF.

This chain joins TRBV5-6 and TRBJ2-5; the D gene is possibly TRBD2 (5 bases). The CDR3 has 14 amino acids. The ends were cut back, 0 bases at V and 1 base at J, with 7 bases in the middle. The germline CDR1 and CDR2 sequences are SGHDT and YYEEEE. This CDR3 reads CASSLGTFQETQYF. The CDR3 nucleotides read TGTGCCAGCAGCTTGGGGACTTTCCAAGAGACCCAGTACTTC. The full variable domain, completed using reference TRBV5-6 and TRBJ2-5, is DAGVTQSPTHLIKTRGQQVTLRCSPKSGHDTVSWYQQALGQGPQFIFQYYEEEERQRGNFPDRFSGHQFPNYSSELNVNALLLGDSALYLCASSLGTFQETQYFGPGTRLLVL.